The clone carrying this T cell receptor (beta chain) was detected only a few times. The antigen is not known. TCRdb passed the PCR reads through MiXCR, listing each CDR3 protein once. Of 25,000 to 30,000 distinct CDR3 sequences in the sample, about 54% were seen once. The sample comes from a study of vaccination and CD4 T cells after COVID-19. As for the study in general: Convalescent participants consisted of six males and four females, two being Hispanic. At days 161 to 241 post-vaccination, as well as at day 14, a few convalescent patients were sampled. Study-wide points: Among convalescent patients, a median roughly 88% of reactive clones emerged only after vaccination. Vaccine-specific clones numbering 304 of 307 showed spike mono-reactivity in convalescent patients.

Time point reported: late sampling 161 to 241 days after vaccination in a few convalescent patients. The CDR3 contains 13 residues. Trimming cost V 0 bases and J 8 bases, with 13 bases left between them. Germline V gene lookup returns CDR1 DFQATT and CDR2 SNEGSKA (reference sequence). The sequencing used CD4+ T cells from blood, collected about 7 months after SARS-CoV-2 vaccination. This TCR was sampled from a human donor who had recovered from COVID-19. This rearrangement joins TRBV20-1 to TRBJ1-2; tentative D call: TRBD1 (5 bases). CDR3 amino acids: CSARDLTGDGYTF. CDR3 nucleotides: TGCAGTGCTAGAGATCTAACCGGGGACGGCTACACCTTC.